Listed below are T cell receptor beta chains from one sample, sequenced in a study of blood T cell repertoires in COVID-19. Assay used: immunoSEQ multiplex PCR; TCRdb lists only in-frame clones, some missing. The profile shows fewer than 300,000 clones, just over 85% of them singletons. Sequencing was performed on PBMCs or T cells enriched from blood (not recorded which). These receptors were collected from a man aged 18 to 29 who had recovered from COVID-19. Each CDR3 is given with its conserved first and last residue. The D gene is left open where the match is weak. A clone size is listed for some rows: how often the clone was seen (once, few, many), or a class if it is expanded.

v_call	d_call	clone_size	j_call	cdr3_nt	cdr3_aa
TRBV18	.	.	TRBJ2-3	TGTGCCAGCTCGCCCTCGGTGTCGCGGTTCGGAACAGATACGCAGTATTTT	CASSPSVSRFGTDTQYF
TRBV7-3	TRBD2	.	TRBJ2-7	TGTGCCAGCAGCCGTTGGCGGGAGCGCACCTACGAGCAGTACTTC	CASSRWRERTYEQYF
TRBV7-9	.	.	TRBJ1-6	TGTGCCAGCAGCTTAGGGGCAGGGAATTCACCCCTCCACTTT	CASSLGAGNSPLHF
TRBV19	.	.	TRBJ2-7	TGTGCCAGTAGTATAGAACGGGACTCCTACGAGCAGTACTTC	CASSIERDSYEQYF
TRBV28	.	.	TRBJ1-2	TGTGCCAGCAGAGTCAGGGCGGACTATGGCTACACCTTC	CASRVRADYGYTF
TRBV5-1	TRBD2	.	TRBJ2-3	TGCGCCAGCAGCCCAGGAATTACTAGCGGGGGAACAGATACGCAGTATTTT	CASSPGITSGGTDTQYF
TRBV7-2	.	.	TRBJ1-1	TGTGCCAGCAGCTTAGATGTGCCTCTCGCGGCTTTCTTT	CASSLDVPLAAFF
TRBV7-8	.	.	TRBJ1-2	TGTGCCAGCAGCTACACTGCGGCCCCTATGGGCTACACCTTC	CASSYTAAPMGYTF
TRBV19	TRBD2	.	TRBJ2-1	TGTGCCAGTATGGGGACTAGCGGGAGTTCTTCCTACAATGAGCAGTTCTTC	CASMGTSGSSSYNEQFF
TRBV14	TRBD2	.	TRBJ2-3	TGTGCCAGCAGCCAAGATCAGCGGGGCGAGCAGTATTTT	CASSQDQRGEQYF
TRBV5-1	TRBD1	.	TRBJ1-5	TGCGCCAGCAGCCTAGGGACAGGGAGCAATCAGCCCCAGCATTTT	CASSLGTGSNQPQHF
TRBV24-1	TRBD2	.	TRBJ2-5	TGTGCCACCAGTGATTTGGGGAGACTAGCGGGAGTATCAGAGACCCAGTACTTC	CATSDLGRLAGVSETQYF
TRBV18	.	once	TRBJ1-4	TGTGCCAGCTCACCCGCAAGCACGAACGATGAAAAACTGTTTTTT	CASSPASTNDEKLFF
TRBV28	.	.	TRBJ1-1	TGTGCCAGCGGACGGACAGCCACCAGCAACACTGAAGCTTTCTTT	CASGRTATSNTEAFF
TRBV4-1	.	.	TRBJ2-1	TGCGCCAGCAGCCCCCTACCGGGGTCCTACAATGAGCAGTTCTTC	CASSPLPGSYNEQFF
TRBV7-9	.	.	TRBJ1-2	TGTGCCAGCAGCTTAGACAGAGTATATGGCTACACCTTC	CASSLDRVYGYTF
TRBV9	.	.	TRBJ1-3	TGTGCCAGCAGCGTTTCTCCCCTCTCTGGAAACACCATATATTTT	CASSVSPLSGNTIYF
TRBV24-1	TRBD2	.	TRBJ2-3	TGTGCCACCAGTGATGGGTTAGCGGGGGCCCTATTCACAGATACGCAGTATTTT	CATSDGLAGALFTDTQYF
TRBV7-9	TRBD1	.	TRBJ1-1	TGTGCCAGCAGCGCCCGACAGGGACTGAACACTGAAGCTTTCTTT	CASSARQGLNTEAFF
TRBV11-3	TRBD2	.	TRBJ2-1	TGTGCCAGCAGCTTAGGAGTCGGAGCGGGGGGCCACACCTACAATGAGCAGTTCTTC	CASSLGVGAGGHTYNEQFF
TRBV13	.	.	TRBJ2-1	TGTGCCAGCAGCCCGAGAAACAATGAGCAGTTCTTC	CASSPRNNEQFF
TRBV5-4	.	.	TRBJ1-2	TGTGCCAGCAGCTTGTTTAAGGAGACCTATGGCTACACCTTC	CASSLFKETYGYTF
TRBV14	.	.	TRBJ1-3	TGTGCCAGCAGCCACTTCCCAGGGGACACCATATATTTT	CASSHFPGDTIYF
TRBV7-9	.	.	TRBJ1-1	TGTGCCAGCAGCTTACTATCGGCAGGCATGAACACTGAAGCTTTCTTT	CASSLLSAGMNTEAFF
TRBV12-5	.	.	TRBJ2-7	TGTGCTAGTGGCCTCGCCTACGAGCAGTACTTC	CASGLAYEQYF
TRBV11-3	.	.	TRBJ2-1	TGTGCCAGCAGCTTAGGGCTCCCAGCGACCACCGACAATGAGCAGTTCTTC	CASSLGLPATTDNEQFF
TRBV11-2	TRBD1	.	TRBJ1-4	TGTGCCAGCAGCTTAGCGACAGGGGGAAATGAAAAACTGTTTTTT	CASSLATGGNEKLFF
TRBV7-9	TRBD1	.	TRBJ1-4	TGTGCCAGCAGCTTAGATGGAGGGGGCAGGACTAATGAAAAACTGTTTTTT	CASSLDGGGRTNEKLFF
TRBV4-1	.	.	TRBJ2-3	TGCGCCAGCAGCCAAGGGGTGCTAGACCGCACAGATACGCAGTATTTT	CASSQGVLDRTDTQYF
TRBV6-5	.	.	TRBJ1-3	TGTGCCAGCAGGTACACAGGGTCTGGAAACACCATATATTTT	CASRYTGSGNTIYF
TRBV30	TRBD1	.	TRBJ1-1	TGTGCCTGGTATGACGGACAGGCCGCTGAAGCTTTCTTT	CAWYDGQAAEAFF
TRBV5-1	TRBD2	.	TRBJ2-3	TGCGCCAGCAGCTTGCTGAGCCGGGGGGGCGCAGATACGCAGTATTTT	CASSLLSRGGADTQYF
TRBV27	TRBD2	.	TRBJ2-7	TGTGCCAGCAGTTTTAGCGGGACTTTCTACGAGCAGTACTTC	CASSFSGTFYEQYF
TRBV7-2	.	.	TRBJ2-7	TGTGCCAGCAGCCTCTATGACGAGCAGTACTTC	CASSLYDEQYF
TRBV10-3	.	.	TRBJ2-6	TGTGCCATCAGCGGCAGGGTTAGCTCTGGGGCCAACGTCCTGACTTTC	CAISGRVSSGANVLTF
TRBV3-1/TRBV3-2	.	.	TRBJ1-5	TGTGCCAGCAGCCCTTCCCATGGTAGCCGCAATCAGCCCCAGCATTTT	CASSPSHGSRNQPQHF
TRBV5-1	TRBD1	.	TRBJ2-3	TGCGCCAGCAGCGTCCGTCGCGGACAGGGGTCAGATACGCAGTATTTT	CASSVRRGQGSDTQYF
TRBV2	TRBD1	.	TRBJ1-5	TGTGCCAGCGACAGGGGGGGAAATCAGCCCCAGCATTTT	CASDRGGNQPQHF
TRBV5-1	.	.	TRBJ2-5	TGCGCCAGCAGCTTCGGGATCCCCCGGGAGACCCAGTACTTC	CASSFGIPRETQYF
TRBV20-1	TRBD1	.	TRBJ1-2	TGCAGTGCTAGTGTGGGACAGAAGGGTTTTGGCTACACCTTC	CSASVGQKGFGYTF
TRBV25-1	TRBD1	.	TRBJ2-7	TGTGCCAGCACGGGACAGACGAACTACGAGCAGTACTTC	CASTGQTNYEQYF
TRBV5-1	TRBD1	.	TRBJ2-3	TGCGCCAGCAGTCCCGGGACAGGGTCGACAGATACGCAGTATTTT	CASSPGTGSTDTQYF
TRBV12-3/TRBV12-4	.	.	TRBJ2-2	TGTGCCAGCAGTTTAATGCTACCCGGGGAGCTGTTTTTT	CASSLMLPGELFF
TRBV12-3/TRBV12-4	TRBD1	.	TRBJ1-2	TGTGCCAGCACCCCGTCGACAGGGAGAGGCTACACCTTC	CASTPSTGRGYTF
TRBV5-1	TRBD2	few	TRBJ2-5	TGCGCCAGCAGCTTGGCAACTAGCGGGAGAGAGACCCAGTACTTC	CASSLATSGRETQYF
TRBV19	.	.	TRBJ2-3	TGTGCCAGTAGTATCGGAGAGAGAGAGCAGTATTTT	CASSIGEREQYF
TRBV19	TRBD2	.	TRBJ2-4	TGTGCCAGTAGTATAGAGCTAGCGGGAGGGCCTCCTGGCATTCAGTACTTC	CASSIELAGGPPGIQYF
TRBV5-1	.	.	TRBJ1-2	TGCGCCACCTCTCCAGGGGAACACTATGGCTACACCTTC	CATSPGEHYGYTF
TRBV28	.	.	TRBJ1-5	TGTGCGTGGGGGCGTAGAGGGCAGCCCCAGCATTTT	CAWGRRGQPQHF
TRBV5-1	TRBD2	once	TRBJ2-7	TGCGCCAGCAGCGCCCAGCCGACTAGCGGGCTCGACGAGCAGTACTTC	CASSAQPTSGLDEQYF
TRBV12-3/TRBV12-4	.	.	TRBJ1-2	TGTGCCAGCAGTCTCGCGGGTACGGGCTACACCTTC	CASSLAGTGYTF
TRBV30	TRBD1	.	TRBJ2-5	TGTGCTGTGAACCGACAGGGGCCGAGTGAGACCCAGTACTTC	CAVNRQGPSETQYF
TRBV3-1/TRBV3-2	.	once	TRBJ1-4	TGTGCCAGCAGCCAAGATTTAAAATCTAATGAAAAACTGTTTTTT	CASSQDLKSNEKLFF
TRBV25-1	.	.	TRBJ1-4	TGTGCCAGCAGTGGGCCGGGGGTAATGGGCGAAAAACTGTTTTTT	CASSGPGVMGEKLFF
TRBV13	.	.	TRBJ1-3	TGTGCCAACCTCCCAGCGAGCTCTGGAAACACCATATATTTT	CANLPASSGNTIYF